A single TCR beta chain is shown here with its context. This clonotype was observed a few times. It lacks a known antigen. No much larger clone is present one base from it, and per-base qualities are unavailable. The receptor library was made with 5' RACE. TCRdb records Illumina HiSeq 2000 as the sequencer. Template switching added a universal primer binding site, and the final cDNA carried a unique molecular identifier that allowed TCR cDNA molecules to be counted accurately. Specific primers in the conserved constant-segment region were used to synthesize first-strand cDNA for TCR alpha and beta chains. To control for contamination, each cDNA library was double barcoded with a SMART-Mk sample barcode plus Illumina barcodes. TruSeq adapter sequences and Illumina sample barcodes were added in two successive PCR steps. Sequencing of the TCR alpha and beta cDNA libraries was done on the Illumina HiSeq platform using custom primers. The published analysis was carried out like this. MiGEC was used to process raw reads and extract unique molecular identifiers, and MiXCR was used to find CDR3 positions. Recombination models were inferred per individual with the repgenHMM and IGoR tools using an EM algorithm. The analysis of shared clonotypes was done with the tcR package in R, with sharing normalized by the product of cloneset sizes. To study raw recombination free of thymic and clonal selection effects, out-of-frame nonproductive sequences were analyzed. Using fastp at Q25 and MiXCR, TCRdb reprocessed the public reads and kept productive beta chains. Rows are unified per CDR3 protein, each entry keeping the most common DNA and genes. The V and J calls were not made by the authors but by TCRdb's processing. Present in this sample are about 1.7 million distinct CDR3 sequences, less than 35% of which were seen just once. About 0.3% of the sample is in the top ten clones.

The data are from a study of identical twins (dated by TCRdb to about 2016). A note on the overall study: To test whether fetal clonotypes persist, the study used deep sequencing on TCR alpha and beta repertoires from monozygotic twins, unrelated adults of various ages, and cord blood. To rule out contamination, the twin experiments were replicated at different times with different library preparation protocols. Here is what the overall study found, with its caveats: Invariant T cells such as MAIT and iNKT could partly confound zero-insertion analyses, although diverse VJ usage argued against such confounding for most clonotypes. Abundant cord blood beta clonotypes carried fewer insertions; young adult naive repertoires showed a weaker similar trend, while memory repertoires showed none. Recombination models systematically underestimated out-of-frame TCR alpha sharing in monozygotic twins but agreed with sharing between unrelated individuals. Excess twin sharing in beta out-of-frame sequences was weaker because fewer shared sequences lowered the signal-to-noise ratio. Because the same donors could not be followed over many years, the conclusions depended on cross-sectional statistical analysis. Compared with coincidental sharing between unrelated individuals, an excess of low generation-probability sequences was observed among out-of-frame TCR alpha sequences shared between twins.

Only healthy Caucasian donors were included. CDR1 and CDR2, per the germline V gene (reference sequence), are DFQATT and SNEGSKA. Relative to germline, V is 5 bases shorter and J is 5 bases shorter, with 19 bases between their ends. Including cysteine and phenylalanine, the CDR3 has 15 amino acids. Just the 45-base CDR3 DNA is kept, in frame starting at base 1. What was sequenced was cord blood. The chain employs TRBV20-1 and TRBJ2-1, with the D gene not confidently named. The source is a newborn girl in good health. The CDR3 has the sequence CSAGKDLLGNNEQFF. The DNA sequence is TGCAGTGCTGGAAAAGACTTGCTGGGCAACAATGAGCAGTTCTTC.